This TCR beta chain was identified in a study of cytomegalovirus exposure and HLA in healthy donors. In the case of this clone: What it recognizes is unknown.

Study findings and constraints: At a 0.05 false discovery rate, a later analysis found some 18,000 TCR beta sequences to be associated with HLA alleles.

Primers: 60 Vbeta forward and 13 Jbeta reverse. TCRdb's table, derived via immunoSEQ multiplex PCR, lists solely in-frame clones and lacks some. The sample holds around 140,000 clones; 82% are singletons and the top ten take roughly 1.9%. The ends lost 8 bases at V and 0 bases at J; junction bases unmatched: 11. From germline, CDR1 is MDHEN and CDR2 SYDVKM. This CDR3 has 16 residues. The chain carries TRBV28 and TRBJ1-1, with TRBD1 identical over 8 bases. Sequencing was performed on PBMCs. The source of this sequence is a woman aged 40 to 49 in good health and CMV-seronegative. This CDR3 reads CASPPTGGSMNTEAFF. The CDR3 DNA reads TGTGCCAGCCCACCAACAGGGGGGAGCATGAACACTGAAGCTTTCTTT.